The subject of this entry is one T cell receptor (beta chain). What it binds is unknown. The germline V gene has CDR1 SGHNT and CDR2 YYREEE (reference sequence). The CDR3 extends over 16 amino acids. V gave up 4 bases and J gave up 0 bases, with 14 bases separating them. This entry belongs to a study of cytomegalovirus exposure and HLA in healthy donors. Findings and limits, study-wide: Analyzed later, most CMV-associated TCR beta chains appeared HLA-restricted.

This PCR relied on a set of 60 Vbeta primers and 13 Jbeta primers. The table came from immunoSEQ multiplex PCR; TCRdb's copy has only in-frame clones and leaves some out. The sample records over 50,000 clones, around 75% being singletons. The origin of this receptor is a man aged 45-65 years in good health and CMV-seropositive. This sequence joins TRBV5-4 and TRBJ1-3, with D perhaps matching TRBD1 (6 bases). Sequences were obtained from PBMCs. CDR3 region: CASSRQDLSSGNTIYF. CDR3 nucleotides: TGTGCCAGCAGCCGACAGGACTTATCCTCTGGAAACACCATATATTTT.